The 7 T cell receptor beta chains below were found in one sample sequenced in a study of blood T cells in healthy people across ages. With a J-beta primer mix and a sample-barcoded 5' primer, a second PCR ran roughly 6 to 11 cycles. TCRdb redid the calling of the 5' RACE reads with MiXCR, one entry per CDR3 protein. The table lists 630,000 or so distinct CDR3 sequences, about 28% of them singletons. Sample: blood. Receptors were obtained from a woman at least 80 years old in good health.

The chain recombines TRBV6-5 with TRBJ1-2; D remains ambiguous. Germline V gene lookup returns CDR1 MNHEY and CDR2 SVGAGI. V was cut by 6 bases and J by 7 bases, with 15 bases left in between. The CDR3 covers 13 residues. The CDR3 DNA is TGTGCCAGCAGCCGCGGGATTGGTGGTGGCTACACCTTC. Translation: CASSRGIGGGYTF.

This clonotype was found many times. V gene TRBV7-8 combines with J gene TRBJ2-7, with TRBD1 as a possible D gene (6 bases). The CDR3 is 12 residues long. Germline CDR1 is SGHVS and CDR2 is FQNEAQ. V dropped 3 bases and J dropped 6 bases, with 9 bases sitting between them. The CDR3 DNA follows: TGTGCCAGCAGCTTCGCACAGGGCGAGCAGTACTTC. The encoded protein is CASSFAQGEQYF.

About this clonotype itself: This may stem from a read error, because a much larger clone lies one nucleotide away. This chain connects TRBV10-3 to TRBJ1-2; TRBD1 agrees at 8 bases. The germline V gene has CDR1 ENHRY and CDR2 SYGVKD. Unmatched junction bases numbered 5, after V lost 2 bases and J lost 6 bases. The CDR3 is 14 amino acids. The CDR3 protein is CAISEDRGTDGYTF. CDR3 DNA sequence: TGTGCCATCAGTGAGGACAGGGGCACCGATGGCTACACCTTC.

This clonotype was seen repeatedly, ten times or more. The genes are TRBV29-1 and TRBJ2-7; TRBD2 is a possible D gene (5 bases). Trimming cost V 1 base and J 3 bases, with 10 bases left between them. The CDR3 totals 13 residues. Germline CDR1 is SQVTM and CDR2 is ANQGSEA. The CDR3 protein is CSVEGDYGYEQYF. CDR3 in DNA: TGCAGCGTTGAAGGCGACTACGGCTACGAGCAGTACTTC.

The chain has TRBV4-1 and TRBJ2-7; 7 bases line up with TRBD2. The V gene's germline CDR1 is MGHRA and CDR2 YSYEKL. The V and J ends lost 0 bases and 6 bases, in that order; junction bases with no gene match: 5. CDR3 length: 14 amino acids. CDR3 DNA sequence: TGCGCCAGCAGCCAAGATCGGGGGGTGGGCGAGCAGTACTTC. It yields the protein CASSQDRGVGEQYF.

Of note for this clonotype: It may be a read error: a sequence one base away is much more abundant. J is TRBJ1-1 and V is TRBV5-1; 9 nucleotides align to TRBD1. The CDR3 consists of 14 residues. The germline V gene encodes CDR1 SGHRS and CDR2 YFSETQ. This CDR3 reads CANSHPDRGTEAFF. The CDR3 DNA sequence: TGCGCCAACAGCCACCCGGACAGGGGTACTGAAGCTTTCTTT.

This rearrangement joins TRBV6-1 to TRBJ1-2; 9 bases agree with TRBD1. This CDR3 spans 15 amino acids. The germline V gene encodes CDR1 MNHNS and CDR2 SASEGT. Germline trimming cut 6 bases from V and 5 bases from J; bases unmatched to any gene: 10. The CDR3 bases are TGTGCCAGCAGGGGATCCGGGACAGGGAAGTATGGCTACACCTTC. It codes for CASRGSGTGKYGYTF.